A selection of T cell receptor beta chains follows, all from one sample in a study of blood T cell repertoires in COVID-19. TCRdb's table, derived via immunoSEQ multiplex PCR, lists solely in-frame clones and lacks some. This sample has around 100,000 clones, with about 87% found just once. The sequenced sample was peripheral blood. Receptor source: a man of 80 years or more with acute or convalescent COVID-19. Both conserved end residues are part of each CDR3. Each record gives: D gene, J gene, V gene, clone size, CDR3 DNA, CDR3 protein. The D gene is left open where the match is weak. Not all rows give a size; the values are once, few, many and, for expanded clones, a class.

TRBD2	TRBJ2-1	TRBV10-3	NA	TGTGCCATAAACGCCGGGACTAGCGGGACACACAATGAGCAGTTCTTC	CAINAGTSGTHNEQFF
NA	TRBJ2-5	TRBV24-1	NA	TGTGCCACCAGTCTTCAGGACAAGGGGACCCAGTACTTC	CATSLQDKGTQYF
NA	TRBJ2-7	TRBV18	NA	TGTGCCAGCTCAAGCGGGTCCGGAACCTACGAGCAGTACTTC	CASSSGSGTYEQYF
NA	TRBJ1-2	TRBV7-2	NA	TGTGCCAGCAGCTTAGCCCAGGCCTATGGCTACACCTTC	CASSLAQAYGYTF
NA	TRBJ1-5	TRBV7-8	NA	TGTGCCAGCAGCTTATCCCCGCGGACAGCTCAGCCCCAGCATTTT	CASSLSPRTAQPQHF
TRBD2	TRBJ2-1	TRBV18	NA	TGTGCCAGCTCACCTCTAGCGGTCACCGACAATGAGCAGTTCTTC	CASSPLAVTDNEQFF
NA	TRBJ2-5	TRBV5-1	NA	TGCGCCAGCAGCCCGGAACAGGGCAGGGAGACCCAGTACTTC	CASSPEQGRETQYF
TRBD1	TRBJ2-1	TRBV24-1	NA	TGTGCCACCAGTGGAGGGGACAGGGCATACAATGAGCAGTTCTTC	CATSGGDRAYNEQFF
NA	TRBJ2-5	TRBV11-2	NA	TGTGCCAGCAGCCCCCAAGCGGGCCGAGGGGAGACCCAGTACTTC	CASSPQAGRGETQYF
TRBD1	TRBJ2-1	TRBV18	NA	TGTGCCAGCTCACCTCACGACAGGGTGGCCTACAATGAGCAGTTCTTC	CASSPHDRVAYNEQFF
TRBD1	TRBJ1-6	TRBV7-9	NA	TGTGCCAGCACCAAGGGACAGGGTGAATCACCCCTCCACTTT	CASTKGQGESPLHF
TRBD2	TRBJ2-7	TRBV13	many	TGTGCCAGCAGCCCAGGGACTAGCGGGAGTGTCGAGCAGTACTTC	CASSPGTSGSVEQYF
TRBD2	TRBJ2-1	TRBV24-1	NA	TGTGCCACCAGTGACTCGGGACTAGCGGGGGACATGTACAATGAGCAGTTCTTC	CATSDSGLAGDMYNEQFF
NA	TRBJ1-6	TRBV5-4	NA	TGTGCCAGCAGCTTGGTGCGGGATTCACCCCTCCACTTT	CASSLVRDSPLHF
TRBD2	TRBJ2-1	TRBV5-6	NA	TGTGCCAGCAGCTTGGAGGGACTAGCGGGAGTAGGGCAGTTCTTC	CASSLEGLAGVGQFF
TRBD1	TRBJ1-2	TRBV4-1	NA	TGCGCCAGCAGCCATCCGGGACAGGTTAACTATGGCTACACCTTC	CASSHPGQVNYGYTF
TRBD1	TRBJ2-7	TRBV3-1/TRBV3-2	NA	TGTGCCAGCAGCCCACCGGGACAGCCCTACGAGCAGTACTTC	CASSPPGQPYEQYF
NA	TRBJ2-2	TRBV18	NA	TGTGCCAGCTCACCACTACAGGGAACCGGGGAGCTGTTTTTT	CASSPLQGTGELFF
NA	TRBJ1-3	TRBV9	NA	TGTGCCAGCACCAAGACCGGGGGGGTCTCTGGAAACACCATATATTTT	CASTKTGGVSGNTIYF
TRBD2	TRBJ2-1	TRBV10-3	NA	TGTGCCACCCGGACTAGCGGGAGAGGGGGCTCCTACAATGAGCAGTTCTTC	CATRTSGRGGSYNEQFF
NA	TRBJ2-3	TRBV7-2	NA	TGTGCCAGCAGCCCGACAGCTACTAGCACAGATACGCAGTATTTT	CASSPTATSTDTQYF
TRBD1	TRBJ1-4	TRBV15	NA	TGTGCCACCAGCCATGGTAGGGACAGCAAAAATGAAAAACTGTTTTTT	CATSHGRDSKNEKLFF
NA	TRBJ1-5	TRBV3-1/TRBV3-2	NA	TGTGCCAGCAGCCCCCGGTCGGGGGATAGCAATCAGCCCCAGCATTTT	CASSPRSGDSNQPQHF
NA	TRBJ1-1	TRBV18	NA	TGTGCCAGCTCACCACCCGCTAGCACTGAAGCTTTCTTT	CASSPPASTEAFF
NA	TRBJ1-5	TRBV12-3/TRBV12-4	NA	TGTGCCAGTCACCGAGGAGGTCAGCCCCAGCATTTT	CASHRGGQPQHF
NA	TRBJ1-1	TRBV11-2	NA	TGTGCCAGCAGCTTAGGCGGGAACACTGAAGCTTTCTTT	CASSLGGNTEAFF
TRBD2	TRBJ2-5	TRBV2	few	TGTGCCAGCAGTGAGGGGTTGGCGGGAGGCCAAGAGACCCAGTACTTC	CASSEGLAGGQETQYF
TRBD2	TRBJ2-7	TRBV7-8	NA	TGTGCCAGCAGCTTACGTGCGGGAGTTCCCTACGAGCAGTACTTC	CASSLRAGVPYEQYF
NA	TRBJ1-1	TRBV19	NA	TGTGCCAGTAGTATAGGGGGCAGATACTCTGAAGCTTTCTTT	CASSIGGRYSEAFF
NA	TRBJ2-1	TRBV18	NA	TGTGCCAGCTCACGCTTAAGCCCAGGGACTTTCAGCTCCTACAATGAGCAGTTCTTC	CASSRLSPGTFSSYNEQFF
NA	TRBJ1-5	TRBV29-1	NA	TGCAGCGTTGCAGCCTCCGGGGGGCCCCAGCATTTT	CSVAASGGPQHF
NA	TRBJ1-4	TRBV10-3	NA	TGTGCCATCAGTGAGAGTACAGGGTCGGAAAAACTGTTTTTT	CAISESTGSEKLFF
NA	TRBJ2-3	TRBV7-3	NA	TGTGCCAGCAGCTTTTCCGGGGGCACAGATACGCAGTATTTT	CASSFSGGTDTQYF
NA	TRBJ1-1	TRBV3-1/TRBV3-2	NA	TGTGCCAGCACGAACAGGGTCGGGACTGAAGCTTTCTTT	CASTNRVGTEAFF
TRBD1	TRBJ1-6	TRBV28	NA	TGTGCCAGCAGTTTAACAGGGGGACGTTCACCCCTCCACTTT	CASSLTGGRSPLHF
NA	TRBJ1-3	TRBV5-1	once	TGCGCCAGCAGCTTGGAATGGGCCTCTGGAAACACCATATATTTT	CASSLEWASGNTIYF
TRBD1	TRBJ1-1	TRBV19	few	TGTGCCAGTAGCCCGGGACAGATCCCTCGGAACACTGAAGCTTTCTTT	CASSPGQIPRNTEAFF
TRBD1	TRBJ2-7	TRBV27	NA	TGTGCCAGCAGTTTTGGGGACAGAACCTACGAGCAGTACTTC	CASSFGDRTYEQYF
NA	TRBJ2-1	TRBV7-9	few	TGTGCCAGCAGCTCCAGCGGTGACTCCTACAATGAGCAGTTCTTC	CASSSSGDSYNEQFF
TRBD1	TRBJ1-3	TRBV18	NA	TGTGCCAGCTCACCACAGGGGGCTGAAAACACCATATATTTT	CASSPQGAENTIYF